The rows below give T cell receptor beta chains drawn from one sample of a study of blood T cell repertoires in COVID-19. The protocol was immunoSEQ multiplex PCR, while the TCRdb copy is restricted to in-frame clones and leaves out a portion. Of more than 45,000 clones in the sample, approximately 90% were seen once. The material sequenced was peripheral blood. The origin of the receptors is a woman between 65 and 79 years old with active COVID-19. CDR3s include the opening cysteine and the closing phenylalanine or tryptophan. D genes are given only for firm matches. Some rows mark clone size as missing; the rest say once, few, many or name a class of expanded clone.

d_call,j_call,clone_size,v_call,cdr3_aa,cdr3_nt
TRBD1,TRBJ1-2,.,TRBV27,CASRRGQGAGGYGYTF,TGTGCCAGCCGAAGGGGACAGGGGGCCGGTGGCTATGGCTACACCTTC
TRBD1,TRBJ2-7,.,TRBV30,CACPGTGSSYEQYF,TGTGCCTGCCCCGGGACAGGGAGCTCCTACGAGCAGTACTTC
TRBD1,TRBJ1-3,.,TRBV7-9,CASSSVPWTGASRGNTIYF,TGTGCCAGCAGCTCGGTCCCGTGGACAGGGGCTTCGAGGGGAAACACCATATATTTT
TRBD2,TRBJ2-3,.,TRBV7-9,CASSRAPLAGFTDTQYF,TGTGCCAGCAGCCGCGCCCCACTAGCGGGTTTCACAGATACGCAGTATTTT
TRBD1,TRBJ1-4,few,TRBV28,CASSTGGAGVKLFF,TGTGCCAGCAGTACAGGGGGGGCAGGGGTAAAACTGTTTTTT
.,TRBJ2-5,.,TRBV24-1,CATSARGASQETQYF,TGTGCCACCAGCGCCCGCGGCGCGAGCCAAGAGACCCAGTACTTC
.,TRBJ1-1,.,TRBV5-1,CASSLWGLGGDLNTEAFF,TGCGCCAGCAGCTTATGGGGACTGGGAGGGGACTTGAACACTGAAGCTTTCTTT
.,TRBJ1-3,once,TRBV19,CASSIYLLGSSGNTIYF,TGTGCCAGTAGTATCTATCTTTTGGGCAGCTCTGGAAACACCATATATTTT
.,TRBJ2-1,once,TRBV5-1,CASSPGQGGVLNEQFF,TGCGCCAGCAGCCCTGGGCAGGGTGGGGTACTAAATGAGCAGTTCTTC
.,TRBJ1-5,.,TRBV21-1,CASSKITGNQPQHF,TGTGCCAGCAGCAAAATTACGGGGAATCAGCCCCAGCATTTT
TRBD2,TRBJ2-5,few,TRBV28,CASRHTSGRTGETQYF,TGTGCCAGCAGACACACTAGCGGGAGGACTGGTGAGACCCAGTACTTC
TRBD2,TRBJ2-7,.,TRBV2,CASSVVLAGGKQYF,TGTGCCAGCAGTGTCGTACTAGCGGGAGGCAAGCAGTACTTC
TRBD1,TRBJ2-3,.,TRBV24-1,CATSDLQRDRDTDTQYF,TGTGCCACCAGTGATTTGCAAAGGGACAGAGACACAGATACGCAGTATTTT
TRBD1,TRBJ2-1,.,TRBV11-2,CASSLDLRTGSNEQFF,TGTGCCAGCAGCTTAGATCTCAGGACAGGGTCCAATGAGCAGTTCTTC
TRBD2,TRBJ2-3,.,TRBV5-1,CASSLNLAGLTDTQYF,TGCGCCAGCAGCTTGAACCTAGCGGGCCTCACAGATACGCAGTATTTT
.,TRBJ1-2,few,TRBV7-9,CASSQHLDINYGYTF,TGTGCCAGCAGCCAACACCTTGACATAAACTATGGCTACACCTTC
.,TRBJ2-5,.,TRBV2,CASSATQETQYF,TGTGCCAGCAGCGCCACACAAGAGACCCAGTACTTC
TRBD2,TRBJ2-5,.,TRBV2,CASSEVGLADQETQYF,TGTGCCAGCAGTGAAGTTGGACTAGCGGACCAAGAGACCCAGTACTTC
TRBD2,TRBJ2-1,.,TRBV10-3,CAISEGGGPGYNEQFF,TGTGCCATCAGTGAGGGGGGAGGGCCAGGGTACAATGAGCAGTTCTTC
.,TRBJ2-1,.,TRBV7-8,CASTLYSTNLFF,TGTGCCAGCACCCTCTACTCCACCAATCTGTTCTTC
.,TRBJ1-1,.,TRBV4-1,CASSQDRFGGRGTEAFF,TGCGCCAGCAGCCAAGATCGTTTTGGCGGCCGCGGGACTGAAGCTTTCTTT
TRBD2,TRBJ2-5,.,TRBV20-1,CSASPLAGVAGETQYF,TGCAGTGCTAGTCCCCTAGCGGGCGTCGCCGGAGAGACCCAGTACTTC
TRBD2,TRBJ2-3,.,TRBV28,CASTPRLAGADTQYF,TGTGCCAGCACCCCAAGGCTAGCGGGAGCAGATACGCAGTATTTT
TRBD1,TRBJ1-2,once,TRBV28,CASSPGTGGYGYTF,TGTGCCAGCAGTCCGGGGACAGGGGGCTATGGCTACACCTTC
.,TRBJ1-2,.,TRBV10-3,CAIGQAGNYGYTF,TGTGCCATCGGCCAGGCGGGGAACTATGGCTACACCTTC
.,TRBJ2-2,.,TRBV9,CASSVAGINIPNTGELFF,TGTGCCAGCAGCGTAGCGGGAATTAATATTCCGAACACCGGGGAGCTGTTTTTT
.,TRBJ2-5,.,TRBV4-1,CASSQEPARQETQYF,TGCGCCAGCAGCCAAGAGCCAGCTAGACAAGAGACCCAGTACTTC
.,TRBJ1-5,.,TRBV5-4,CASSTGYNQPQHF,TGTGCCAGCAGCACAGGTTACAATCAGCCCCAGCATTTT
.,TRBJ1-1,once,TRBV29-1,CSATTRGNTEAFF,TGCAGCGCAACAACCAGGGGGAACACTGAAGCTTTCTTT
TRBD1,TRBJ2-7,.,TRBV12-3/TRBV12-4,CASSLDRDHEQYF,TGTGCCAGCAGTCTGGACAGGGACCACGAGCAGTACTTC
TRBD2,TRBJ2-3,.,TRBV6-6,CASSYSGGADTQYF,TGTGCCAGCAGTTACTCCGGGGGGGCAGATACGCAGTATTTT
.,TRBJ1-3,.,TRBV10-1,CASSTGTRNTIYF,TGCGCCAGCAGTACCGGGACAAGAAACACCATATATTTT
TRBD1,TRBJ1-2,.,TRBV5-1,CASSWGTEANYGYTF,TGCGCCAGCAGCTGGGGGACAGAAGCTAACTATGGCTACACCTTC
.,TRBJ1-2,.,TRBV7-3,CASSPGGASYGYTF,TGTGCCAGCAGCCCGGGGGGGGCGTCGTATGGCTACACCTTC
TRBD1,TRBJ2-5,.,TRBV30,CAGQGGGETQYF,TGTGCCGGACAGGGGGGAGGGGAGACCCAGTACTTC
.,TRBJ1-4,.,TRBV6-6,CASSYGRGGRDEKLFF,TGTGCCAGCAGTTACGGAAGGGGGGGAAGAGATGAAAAACTGTTTTTT
.,TRBJ2-7,.,TRBV20-1,CSASEVVYYEQYF,TGCAGTGCTAGTGAGGTGGTCTACTACGAGCAGTACTTC
.,TRBJ1-2,.,TRBV5-1,CASSLTSDYGYTF,TGCGCCAGCAGCTTGACATCCGACTATGGCTACACCTTC
.,TRBJ2-7,once,TRBV4-1,CASSQGSSYEQYF,TGCGCCAGCAGCCAGGGCAGCTCCTACGAGCAGTACTTC
.,TRBJ1-2,.,TRBV28,CASSLGPTGFYGYTF,TGTGCCAGCAGTTTAGGGCCGACGGGGTTCTATGGCTACACCTTC
.,TRBJ1-1,.,TRBV18,CASSPMRPGTEAFF,TGTGCCAGCTCACCAATGAGGCCGGGGACTGAAGCTTTCTTT
TRBD1,TRBJ1-2,.,TRBV19,CASSSRQGYGYTF,TGTGCCAGTAGTTCTCGACAGGGCTATGGCTACACCTTC
TRBD1,TRBJ1-4,.,TRBV29-1,CSVRGRFNEKLFF,TGCAGCGTCAGGGGGCGGTTTAATGAAAAACTGTTTTTT
.,TRBJ2-3,.,TRBV24-1,CATSLENTEDTQYF,TGTGCCACCAGTCTAGAGAACACCGAAGATACGCAGTATTTT
.,TRBJ2-1,.,TRBV20-1,CSASSGAIYYNEQFF,TGCAGTGCTAGTTCGGGAGCGATATACTACAATGAGCAGTTCTTC
TRBD1,TRBJ1-1,.,TRBV12-3/TRBV12-4,CASSLGQGFQAFF,TGTGCCAGCAGTTTGGGACAGGGATTTCAAGCTTTCTTT
.,TRBJ2-1,.,TRBV19,CASSIAQGSYNEQFF,TGTGCCAGTAGTATAGCGCAGGGGTCGTACAATGAGCAGTTCTTC
TRBD1,TRBJ1-2,.,TRBV29-1,CSAATPGQGYGYTF,TGCAGCGCCGCAACACCGGGACAGGGCTATGGCTACACCTTC
.,TRBJ2-5,.,TRBV28,CASSSDREGEQETQYF,TGTGCCAGCAGTTCGGACAGGGAGGGGGAACAAGAGACCCAGTACTTC
TRBD1,TRBJ2-7,once,TRBV4-1,CASSPRTGGPYEQYF,TGCGCCAGCAGCCCCCGGACAGGGGGCCCTTACGAGCAGTACTTC
.,TRBJ1-2,.,TRBV5-1,CASSFGTGPDGYTF,TGCGCCAGCAGCTTTGGAACAGGGCCGGATGGCTACACCTTC
TRBD2,TRBJ2-5,.,TRBV5-1,CASSGTSAYQETQYF,TGCGCCAGCAGTGGGACTAGCGCGTACCAAGAGACCCAGTACTTC
TRBD1,TRBJ2-1,.,TRBV24-1,CATSDPRQGRNEQFF,TGTGCCACCAGTGATCCCCGACAGGGACGAAATGAGCAGTTCTTC
TRBD1,TRBJ2-6,.,TRBV7-9,CASSRDSLSGANVLTF,TGTGCCAGCAGTAGGGACAGCCTCTCTGGGGCCAACGTCCTGACTTTC
.,TRBJ2-2,.,TRBV10-1,CASSGSTGELFF,TGCGCCAGCAGTGGTTCTACCGGGGAGCTGTTTTTT
TRBD2,TRBJ2-1,.,TRBV27,CASSSDGRSYNEQFF,TGTGCCAGCAGTTCCGACGGGAGGAGTTACAATGAGCAGTTCTTC
.,TRBJ2-7,few,TRBV20-1,CSASAGVEQYF,TGCAGTGCTAGTGCCGGGGTGGAGCAGTACTTC
TRBD1,TRBJ1-2,.,TRBV18,CASSPGQAANYGYTF,TGTGCCAGCTCACCCGGACAGGCGGCTAACTATGGCTACACCTTC
TRBD2,TRBJ2-1,.,TRBV9,CASSRTGLAGEGEQFF,TGTGCCAGCAGCCGAACCGGACTAGCGGGAGAGGGTGAGCAGTTCTTC
.,TRBJ2-2,.,TRBV5-6,CASSSALAVLNTGELFF,TGTGCCAGCAGCTCCGCCCTCGCGGTGCTTAACACCGGGGAGCTGTTTTTT